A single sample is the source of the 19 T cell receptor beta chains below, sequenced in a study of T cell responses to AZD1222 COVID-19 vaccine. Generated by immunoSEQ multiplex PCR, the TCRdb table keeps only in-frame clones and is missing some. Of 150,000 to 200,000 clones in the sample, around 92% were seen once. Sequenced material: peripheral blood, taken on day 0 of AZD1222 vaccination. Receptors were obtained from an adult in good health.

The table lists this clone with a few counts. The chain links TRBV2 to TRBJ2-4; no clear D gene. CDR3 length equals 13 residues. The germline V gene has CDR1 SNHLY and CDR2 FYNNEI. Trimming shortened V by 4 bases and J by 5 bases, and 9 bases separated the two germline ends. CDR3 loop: CASSAVSENIQYF. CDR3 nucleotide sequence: TGTGCCAGCAGTGCAGTCAGTGAAAACATTCAGTACTTC.

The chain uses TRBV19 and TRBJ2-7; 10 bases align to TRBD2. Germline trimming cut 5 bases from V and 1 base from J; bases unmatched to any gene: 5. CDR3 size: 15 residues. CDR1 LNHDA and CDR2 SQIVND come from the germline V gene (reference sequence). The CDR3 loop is CASSGSGRSSYEQYF. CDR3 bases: TGTGCCAGTAGTGGTAGCGGGAGGTCGTCCTACGAGCAGTACTTC. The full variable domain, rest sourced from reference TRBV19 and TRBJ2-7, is DGGITQSPKYLFRKEGQNVTLSCEQNLNHDAMYWYRQDPGQGLRLIYYSQIVNDFQKGDIAEGYSVSREKKESFPLTVTSAQKNPTAFYLCASSGSGRSSYEQYFGPGTRLTVT.

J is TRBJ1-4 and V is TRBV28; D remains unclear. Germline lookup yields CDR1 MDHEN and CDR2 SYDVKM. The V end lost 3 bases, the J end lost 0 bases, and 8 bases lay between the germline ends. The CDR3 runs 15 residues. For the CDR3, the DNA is TGTGCCAGCAGTTTTGGGCCGTCAACTAATGAAAAACTGTTTTTT. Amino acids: CASSFGPSTNEKLFF.

The CDR3 protein is CASSLLTGSSYNEQFF. For the CDR3, the DNA is TGTGCCAGCAGCCTGCTTACGGGTAGCTCCTACAATGAGCAGTTCTTC. This chain uses TRBV5-5 with TRBJ2-1; D call uncertain. CDR1 and CDR2 from the germline V gene are SGHKS and YYEKEE (reference sequence). V was trimmed by 4 bases and J by 0 bases, leaving 14 bases between them. The CDR3 extends over 16 amino acids.

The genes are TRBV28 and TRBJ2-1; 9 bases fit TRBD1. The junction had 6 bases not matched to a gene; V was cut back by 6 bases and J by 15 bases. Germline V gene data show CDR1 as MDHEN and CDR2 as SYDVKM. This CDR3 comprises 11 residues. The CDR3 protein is CASSPDRGAFF. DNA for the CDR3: TGTGCCAGCAGCCCGGACAGGGGTGCGTTCTTC.

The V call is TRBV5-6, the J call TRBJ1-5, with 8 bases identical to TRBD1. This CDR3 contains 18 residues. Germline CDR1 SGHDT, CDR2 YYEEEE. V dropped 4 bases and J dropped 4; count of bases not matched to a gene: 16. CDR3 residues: CASSVVNRGQGLNQPQHF. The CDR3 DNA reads TGTGCCAGCAGCGTCGTAAACCGAGGACAGGGTCTTAATCAGCCCCAGCATTTT. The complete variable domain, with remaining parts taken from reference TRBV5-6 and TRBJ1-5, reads DAGVTQSPTHLIKTRGQQVTLRCSPKSGHDTVSWYQQALGQGPQFIFQYYEEEERQRGNFPDRFSGHQFPNYSSELNVNALLLGDSALYLCASSVVNRGQGLNQPQHFGDGTRLSIL.

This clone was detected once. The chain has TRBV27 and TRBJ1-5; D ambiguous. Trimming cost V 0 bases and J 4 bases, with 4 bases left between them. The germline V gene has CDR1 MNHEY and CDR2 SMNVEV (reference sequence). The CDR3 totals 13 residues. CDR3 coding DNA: TGTGCCAGCAGTTTATCGCGGAATCAGCCCCAGCATTTT. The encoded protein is CASSLSRNQPQHF.

CDR3 residues: CASSPQTISGNTIYF. The CDR3 nucleotides are TGTGCCAGCTCACCACAAACAATCTCTGGAAACACCATATATTTT. The rearrangement uses TRBV18 and TRBJ1-3; D is ambiguous. Germline V gene data show CDR1 as KGHSH and CDR2 as LQKENI. The ends were cut back, 1 base at V and 0 bases at J, with 7 bases in the middle. The CDR3 extends over 15 amino acids.

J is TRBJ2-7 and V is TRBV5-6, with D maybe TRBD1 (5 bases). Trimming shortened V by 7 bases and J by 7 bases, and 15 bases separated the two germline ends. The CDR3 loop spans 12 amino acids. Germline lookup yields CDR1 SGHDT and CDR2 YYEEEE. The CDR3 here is CASSRAGREQYF. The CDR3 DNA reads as TGTGCCAGCTCAAGGGCAGGGCGGGAGCAGTACTTC.

The CDR3 nucleotides are TGTGCCAGCAGCTTTCAGGGGGTCACTGAAGCTTTCTTT. It is translated as CASSFQGVTEAFF. The chain is built from TRBV7-3 and TRBJ1-1, with TRBD1 matching 7 bases. The germline gives CDR1 SGHTA, CDR2 FQGTGA. The CDR3 extends over 13 amino acids. Trimming cost V 3 bases and J 4 bases; bases outside gene matches: 2.

CDR3 coding DNA: TGTGCCAGCAGTCCCTATAGCAATCAGCCCCAGCATTTT. It encodes CASSPYSNQPQHF. The rearrangement links TRBV27 to TRBJ1-5; D is unclear. CDR3 size: 13 residues. CDR1 is MNHEY and CDR2 is SMNVEV in the germline V gene (reference sequence). Trimming took off 5 bases at V and 0 bases at J, with 5 bases between the two ends.

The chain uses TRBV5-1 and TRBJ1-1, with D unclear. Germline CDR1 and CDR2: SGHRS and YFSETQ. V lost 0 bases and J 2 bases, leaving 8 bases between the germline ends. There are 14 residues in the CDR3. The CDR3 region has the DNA TGCGCCAGCAGCTTGGGGGAAGGTAACACTGAAGCTTTCTTT. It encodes CASSLGEGNTEAFF.

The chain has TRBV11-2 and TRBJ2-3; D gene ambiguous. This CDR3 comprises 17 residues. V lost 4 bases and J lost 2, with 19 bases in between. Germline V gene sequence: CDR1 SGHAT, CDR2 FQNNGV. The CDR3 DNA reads TGTGCCAGCAGCTCCGTCAAGGGTGGACCAGACACAGATACGCAGTATTTT. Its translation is CASSSVKGGPDTDTQYF.

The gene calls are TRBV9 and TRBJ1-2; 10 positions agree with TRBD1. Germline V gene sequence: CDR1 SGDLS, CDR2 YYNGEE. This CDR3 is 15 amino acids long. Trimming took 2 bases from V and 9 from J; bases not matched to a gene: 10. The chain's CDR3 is CASSVGGQGTLSYTF. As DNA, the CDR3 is TGTGCCAGCAGCGTGGGGGGACAGGGGACTCTAAGCTACACCTTC.

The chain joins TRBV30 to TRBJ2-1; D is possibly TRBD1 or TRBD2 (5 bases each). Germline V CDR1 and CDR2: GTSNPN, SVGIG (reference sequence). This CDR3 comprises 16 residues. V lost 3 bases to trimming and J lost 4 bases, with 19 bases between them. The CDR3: CAWRGAGADQYNEQFF. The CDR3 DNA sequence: TGTGCCTGGAGGGGTGCCGGGGCAGACCAATACAATGAGCAGTTCTTC.

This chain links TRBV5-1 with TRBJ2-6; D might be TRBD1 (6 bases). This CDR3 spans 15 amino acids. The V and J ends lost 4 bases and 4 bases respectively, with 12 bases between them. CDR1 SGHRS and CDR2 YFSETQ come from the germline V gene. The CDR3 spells CASSPQGNGANVLTF. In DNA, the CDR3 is TGCGCCAGCAGCCCCCAGGGGAACGGGGCCAACGTCCTGACTTTC.

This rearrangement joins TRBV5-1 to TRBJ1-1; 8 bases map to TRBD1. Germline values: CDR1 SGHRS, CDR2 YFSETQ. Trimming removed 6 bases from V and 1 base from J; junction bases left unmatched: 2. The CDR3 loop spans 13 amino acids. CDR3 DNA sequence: TGCGCCAGCACCCAGGGGGCGAACACTGAAGCTTTCTTT. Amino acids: CASTQGANTEAFF. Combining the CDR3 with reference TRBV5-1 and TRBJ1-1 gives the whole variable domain KAGVTQTPRYLIKTRGQQVTLSCSPISGHRSVSWYQQTPGQGLQFLFEYFSETQRNKGNFPGRFSGRQFSNSRSEMNVSTLELGDSALYLCASTQGANTEAFFGQGTRLTVV.

CDR3 DNA: TGTGCCAGCAGTCTAGGACACCTCTATGGCTACACCTTC. Its translation is CASSLGHLYGYTF. The chain uses TRBV28 and TRBJ1-2; tentative D call: TRBD1 (5 bases). Germline V CDR1 and CDR2: MDHEN, SYDVKM. The CDR3 length is 13 residues. Trimming stripped 5 bases from V and 4 bases from J, with 11 bases between.

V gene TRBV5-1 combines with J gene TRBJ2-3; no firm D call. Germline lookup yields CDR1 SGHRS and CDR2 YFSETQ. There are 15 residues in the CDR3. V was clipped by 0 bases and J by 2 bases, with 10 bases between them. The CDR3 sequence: CASSLGQAVTDTQYF. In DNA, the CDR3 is TGCGCCAGCAGCTTGGGCCAGGCGGTCACAGATACGCAGTATTTT.